This is a list of T cell receptor beta chains from one sample in a study of cytomegalovirus exposure and HLA in healthy donors. Only in-frame clones appear in the TCRdb table, and some are missing; sequencing was by immunoSEQ multiplex PCR. The sample has about 130,000 clones; approximately 82% are singletons. The source material was PBMCs. The receptors derive from a man between 18 and 29 years old in good health and CMV-seropositive. Each CDR3 is given without its conserved first and last residue. The order of the fields is D gene, J gene, V gene, CDR3 length, CDR3 protein. The D gene is left open where the match is weak.

d_call: .
j_call: TRBJ1-6
v_call: TRBV10-2
cdr3_length: 13
cdr3_aa: ASSEEEVVNSPLH

d_call: .
j_call: TRBJ2-7
v_call: TRBV6-6
cdr3_length: 10
cdr3_aa: ASRTSSYEQY

d_call: TRBD1
j_call: TRBJ1-3
v_call: TRBV25-1
cdr3_length: 15
cdr3_aa: ASRGQGGLSSGNTIY

d_call: .
j_call: TRBJ2-7
v_call: TRBV7-2
cdr3_length: 10
cdr3_aa: ASSGAYYEQY

d_call: .
j_call: TRBJ1-1
v_call: TRBV18
cdr3_length: 13
cdr3_aa: ASSPRDTPNTEAF

d_call: .
j_call: TRBJ2-1
v_call: TRBV10-3
cdr3_length: 13
cdr3_aa: AISESQGVNNEQF

d_call: .
j_call: TRBJ1-5
v_call: TRBV19
cdr3_length: 12
cdr3_aa: ASSRNTPGQPQH

d_call: .
j_call: TRBJ1-6
v_call: TRBV5-5
cdr3_length: 14
cdr3_aa: ASSQGNPSYNSPLH

d_call: .
j_call: TRBJ1-1
v_call: TRBV20-1
cdr3_length: 9
cdr3_aa: SARRDFEAS

d_call: TRBD1
j_call: TRBJ2-5
v_call: TRBV6-5
cdr3_length: 13
cdr3_aa: ASSYSDRVGETQY

d_call: TRBD1
j_call: TRBJ2-4
v_call: TRBV7-3
cdr3_length: 14
cdr3_aa: ASSLNKGAGENIQY

d_call: .
j_call: .
v_call: TRBV13
cdr3_length: 11
cdr3_aa: ASSLGTNYEQY

d_call: .
j_call: TRBJ1-1
v_call: TRBV2
cdr3_length: 12
cdr3_aa: ASSELEADTEAF

d_call: .
j_call: TRBJ2-1
v_call: TRBV11-1
cdr3_length: 11
cdr3_aa: ASSDMTGNEQF

d_call: .
j_call: TRBJ1-5
v_call: TRBV5-8
cdr3_length: 11
cdr3_aa: ASSFLQNQPQH

d_call: TRBD2
j_call: TRBJ2-7
v_call: TRBV9
cdr3_length: 12
cdr3_aa: ASSVVGGGAEQY

d_call: .
j_call: TRBJ2-5
v_call: TRBV14
cdr3_length: 12
cdr3_aa: ASSPPGALETQY

d_call: TRBD1
j_call: TRBJ2-5
v_call: TRBV5-1
cdr3_length: 13
cdr3_aa: ASSPGQDPQETQY

d_call: TRBD1
j_call: TRBJ1-2
v_call: TRBV10-2
cdr3_length: 14
cdr3_aa: ASMTTGTGALEGYT

d_call: .
j_call: TRBJ1-2
v_call: TRBV19
cdr3_length: 13
cdr3_aa: ASSTGGDQGYGYT

d_call: TRBD1
j_call: TRBJ1-4
v_call: TRBV6-5
cdr3_length: 13
cdr3_aa: ASGPRDSRNEKLF

d_call: .
j_call: TRBJ1-6
v_call: TRBV27
cdr3_length: 14
cdr3_aa: ASSPGTISYNSPLH

d_call: .
j_call: TRBJ1-1
v_call: TRBV1
cdr3_length: 15
cdr3_aa: TSSQAETRDMNTEAF

d_call: .
j_call: TRBJ2-7
v_call: TRBV6-5
cdr3_length: 12
cdr3_aa: ASSYSGLSYEQY

d_call: .
j_call: TRBJ2-7
v_call: TRBV20-1
cdr3_length: 9
cdr3_aa: SASRGGEQY

d_call: .
j_call: TRBJ1-6
v_call: TRBV28
cdr3_length: 12
cdr3_aa: ASSFPGNISPLH

d_call: TRBD1
j_call: TRBJ1-6
v_call: TRBV19
cdr3_length: 13
cdr3_aa: ASTTGTGHNSPLH

d_call: .
j_call: TRBJ1-1
v_call: TRBV30
cdr3_length: 11
cdr3_aa: AWSRQGSTEAF

d_call: .
j_call: TRBJ1-1
v_call: TRBV11-2
cdr3_length: 12
cdr3_aa: ASSVRGLSTEAF

d_call: TRBD1
j_call: TRBJ2-5
v_call: TRBV7-2
cdr3_length: 13
cdr3_aa: ASSWTGGSQETQY

d_call: .
j_call: TRBJ1-1
v_call: TRBV4-1
cdr3_length: 12
cdr3_aa: ASSPVGGGTEAF

d_call: TRBD2
j_call: TRBJ2-3
v_call: TRBV7-2
cdr3_length: 14
cdr3_aa: ASSQPWTSSQDTQY

d_call: TRBD2
j_call: TRBJ2-3
v_call: TRBV7-3
cdr3_length: 13
cdr3_aa: ASSLRGGSTDTQY

d_call: TRBD1
j_call: TRBJ1-2
v_call: TRBV15
cdr3_length: 12
cdr3_aa: ATSGETRGPGYT

d_call: .
j_call: TRBJ1-1
v_call: TRBV5-1
cdr3_length: 12
cdr3_aa: ASSQQGWNTEAF

d_call: TRBD1
j_call: TRBJ1-2
v_call: TRBV4-1
cdr3_length: 12
cdr3_aa: ASSQTRTGKIYN

d_call: TRBD1
j_call: TRBJ2-7
v_call: TRBV7-6
cdr3_length: 12
cdr3_aa: ASSPRDSSYEQY

d_call: .
j_call: TRBJ2-7
v_call: TRBV28
cdr3_length: 10
cdr3_aa: ATRDTIYEQY